Sequencing of this T cell receptor beta chain was carried out in a study of T-cell memory formation after mild COVID-19. The CDR3 length is 14 residues. Germline assignment: CDR1 SNHLY and CDR2 FYNNEI. V shed 6 bases, J shed 0 bases, and the junction held 1 base outside the gene matches. This clonotype has only a few counts. TCRdb re-analysed the 5' RACE reads in MiXCR, keeping a single row per CDR3 protein. In the table there are more than 80,000 distinct CDR3 sequences, 17% of which are singletons. The gene calls are TRBV2 and TRBJ1-2; the match to TRBD1 covers 10 bases. The sequencing sample was made of PBMCs or a T cell subset sorted from them (not recorded which). The receptor comes from an adult woman who had mild COVID-19 (a few samples of this study predate the infection). Cell type and time point are not known. This CDR3 is CASRGQGTNYGYTF. The CDR3 DNA is TGTGCCAGCAGGGGACAGGGGACTAACTATGGCTACACCTTC. The full variable domain, with the rest looked up from reference TRBV2 and TRBJ1-2, is EPEVTQTPSHQVTQMGQEVILRCVPISNHLYFYWYRQILGQKVEFLVSFYNNEISEKSEIFDDQFSVERPDGSNFTLKIRSTKLEDSAMYFCASRGQGTNYGYTFGSGTRLTVV.